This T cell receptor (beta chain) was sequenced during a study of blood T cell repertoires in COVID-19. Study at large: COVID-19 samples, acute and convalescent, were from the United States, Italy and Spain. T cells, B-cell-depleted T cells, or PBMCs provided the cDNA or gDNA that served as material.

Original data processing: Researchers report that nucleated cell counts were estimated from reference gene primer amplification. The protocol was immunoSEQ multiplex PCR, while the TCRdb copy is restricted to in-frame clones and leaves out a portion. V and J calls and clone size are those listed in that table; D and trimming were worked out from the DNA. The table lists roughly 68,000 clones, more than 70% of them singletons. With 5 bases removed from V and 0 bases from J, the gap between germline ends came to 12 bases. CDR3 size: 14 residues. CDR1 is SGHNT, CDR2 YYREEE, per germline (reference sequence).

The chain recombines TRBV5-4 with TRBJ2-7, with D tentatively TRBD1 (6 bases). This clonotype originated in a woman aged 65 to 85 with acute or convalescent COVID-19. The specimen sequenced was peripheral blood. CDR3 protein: CASRERGSSYEQYF. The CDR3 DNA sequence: TGTGCCAGCAGGGAGAGGGGGAGCTCCTACGAGCAGTACTTC.